A single sample is the source of the 2 T cell receptor beta chains below, sequenced in a study of T cells after somatic rescue of genetic block. Profiling relied on immunoSEQ multiplex PCR, and the TCRdb table lists in-frame clones only, not all of them. The profile shows 88,000 or so clones, 90% of them singletons. What was sequenced was peripheral blood mononuclear cells (PBMCs). The receptor source for this set is a woman between 18 and 30 years old.

The V and J genes are TRBV7-2 and TRBJ1-2, with a possible D match to TRBD1 (5 bases). CDR1 is SGHTA, CDR2 FQGNSA, per germline. The V and J ends lost 1 base and 9 bases respectively, with 12 bases between them. The CDR3 is 13 residues long. The CDR3 region has the DNA TGTGCCAGCAGCTTAGGGGAGGGGTTAAGCTACACCTTC. Protein sequence: CASSLGEGLSYTF.

This clone has more than one count but fewer than ten. This chain uses TRBV9 with TRBJ2-2, with 9 bases that match TRBD1. CDR1 is SGDLS and CDR2 is YYNGEE in the germline V gene. The CDR3 spans 15 residues. V shed 3 bases, J shed 8 bases, and the junction held 8 bases outside the gene matches. The DNA of the CDR3 is TGTGCCAGCAGCGCAACAGGGGGCGCTGCTGGGGAGCTGTTTTTT. This gives the protein CASSATGGAAGELFF.